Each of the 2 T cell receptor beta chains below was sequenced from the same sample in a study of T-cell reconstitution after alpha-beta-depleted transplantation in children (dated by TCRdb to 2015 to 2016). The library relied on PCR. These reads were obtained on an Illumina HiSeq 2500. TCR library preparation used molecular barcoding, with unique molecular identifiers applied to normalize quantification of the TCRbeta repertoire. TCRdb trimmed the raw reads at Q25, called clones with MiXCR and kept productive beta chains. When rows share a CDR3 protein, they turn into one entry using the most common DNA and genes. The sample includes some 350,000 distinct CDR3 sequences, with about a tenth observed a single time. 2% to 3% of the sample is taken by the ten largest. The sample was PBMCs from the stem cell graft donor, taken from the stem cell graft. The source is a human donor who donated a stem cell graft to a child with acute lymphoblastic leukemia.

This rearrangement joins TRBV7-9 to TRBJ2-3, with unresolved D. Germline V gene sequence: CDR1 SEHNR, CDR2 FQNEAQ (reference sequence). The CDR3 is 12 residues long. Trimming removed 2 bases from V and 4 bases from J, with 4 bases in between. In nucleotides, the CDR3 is TGTGCCAGCAGCTTAATACCAGATACGCAGTATTTT. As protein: CASSLIPDTQYF.

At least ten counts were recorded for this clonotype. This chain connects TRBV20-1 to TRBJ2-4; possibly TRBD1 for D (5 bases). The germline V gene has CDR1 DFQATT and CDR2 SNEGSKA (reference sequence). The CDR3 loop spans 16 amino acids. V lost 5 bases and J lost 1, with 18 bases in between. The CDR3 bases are TGCAGTGCTTCCAGGGCTAGGGTCGGGGCCAAAAACATTCAGTACTTC. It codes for CSASRARVGAKNIQYF.